This TCR beta chain was sequenced for a study of cytomegalovirus exposure and HLA in healthy donors. 13 Jbeta primers and 60 Vbeta primers were used for the PCR. Sequencing was performed with immunoSEQ multiplex PCR; in TCRdb, only in-frame clones are kept and a portion is missing. The sample shows about 150,000 clones, 82% of them seen only once. Overall study results and limits: Being productive about 87% or about 30% of the time was typical of most TCR beta V segments in an earlier analysis.

About this clone: Its cognate antigen is unknown.

Per germline, CDR1 GTSNPN and CDR2 SVGIG (reference sequence). The CDR3 length is 14 residues. V gave up 7 bases and J gave up 5 bases; unmatched junction bases: 10. This chain links TRBV30 with TRBJ2-1; TRBD1 matches 8 bases. Sequencing was carried out using PBMCs. This receptor was taken from a woman aged 50 to 65 in good health and CMV-seropositive. This CDR3 is CALTPGQDHNEQFF. DNA for the CDR3: TGTGCCTTGACACCGGGACAGGATCACAATGAGCAGTTCTTC.